The 31 T cell receptor beta chains below were found in one sample sequenced in a study of T cells in Graves' hyperthyroidism and ophthalmopathy. TCR beta CDR3 regions were amplified from RNA. With the HTBI primer set, the TCR CDR3 went through a first round of RT-PCR. TCRdb reprocessed the multiplex PCR reads via MiXCR and lists one record per CDR3 protein. This repertoire shows around 340,000 distinct CDR3 sequences, about 17% found once; its top ten account for approximately 30%. Sequencing used blood. Receptor source: a woman in her thirties with Graves' hyperthyroidism that later progressed to Graves' ophthalmopathy.

J is TRBJ1-2 and V is TRBV19; 7 nucleotides match TRBD1. Germline CDR1 and CDR2: LNHDA and SQIVND (reference sequence). Trimming at V came to 7 bases and at J to 8 bases, leaving 19 bases not matched to a gene. CDR3 length: 16 amino acids. CDR3 sequence (DNA): TGTGCCAGTAAGGGGGCATTGGGAACCTATCCGGAGGGCTACACCTTC. The encoded protein is CASKGALGTYPEGYTF.

This clonotype was recorded many times. This chain connects TRBV30 to TRBJ1-6; TRBD1 aligns across 8 bases. Germline-derived CDR1 and CDR2 are GTSNPN and SVGIG (reference sequence). Trimming at V came to 1 base and at J to 7 bases, leaving 12 bases not matched to a gene. The CDR3 has 17 amino acids. In DNA, the CDR3 is TGTGCCTGGAGTGCATCGGTAACCAGGGGGCGGAATTCACCCCTCCACTTT. Translated, it gives CAWSASVTRGRNSPLHF.

This clonotype has a count of ten or more. The chain carries TRBV6-1 and TRBJ2-2; TRBD2 matches 12 bases. The V segment lost 5 bases and the J segment 6 bases; nucleotides outside the gene matches: 7. The CDR3 sequence is 16 residues long. Germline assignment: CDR1 MNHNS and CDR2 SASEGT. The CDR3 DNA follows: TGTGCCAGCAGTACGACTAGCGGGAGTTTGGCCGGGGAGCTGTTTTTT. This gives the protein CASSTTSGSLAGELFF.

This rearrangement joins TRBV28 to TRBJ2-5, with TRBD2 matching over 7 bases. V shed 5 bases and J 4 bases; nucleotides not matched to a gene: 13. The CDR3 is made up of 16 amino acids. From germline, CDR1 is MDHEN and CDR2 SYDVKM. The CDR3 loop reads CASSSQLASLRETQYF. DNA of the CDR3: TGTGCCAGCAGTAGCCAACTAGCGTCGCTGAGAGAGACCCAGTACTTC.

Notes on this clonotype: Possible read error: a much larger clone is one base away. This rearrangement joins TRBV15 to TRBJ2-2, with D tentatively TRBD2 (5 bases). The CDR3 spans 17 residues. Germline CDR1 reads LNHNV; CDR2 reads YYDKDF (reference sequence). The CDR3 bases are TGTGCCGCCAGCAGAGATCGGGCGGGTACGGACACCGGGGAGCTGTTTTTT. Its protein is CAASRDRAGTDTGELFF.

This clonotype was seen at least ten times. This chain uses TRBV7-8 with TRBJ2-2, with 7 bases matching TRBD1. Looked up from germline, CDR1 is SGHVS and CDR2 is FQNEAQ. Trimming took 7 bases from V and 1 from J; bases not matched to a gene: 9. The CDR3 has 16 residues. CDR3 region: CASTRMRTGNTGELFF. Here the CDR3 DNA reads TGTGCCAGCACCCGCATGAGGACAGGGAACACCGGGGAGCTGTTTTTT. The full variable domain, completed using reference TRBV7-8 and TRBJ2-2, is GAGVSQSPRYKVAKRGQDVALRCDPISGHVSLFWYQQALGQGPEFLTYFQNEAQLDKSGLPSDRFFAERPEGSVSTLKIQRTQQEDSAVYLCASTRMRTGNTGELFFGEGSRLTVL.

This clonotype occurred once. The CDR3 protein is CATQLAGNRETQYF. The CDR3 nucleotides are TGTGCCACCCAACTAGCGGGTAATCGGGAGACCCAGTACTTC. The rearrangement links TRBV6-2 or TRBV6-3 to TRBJ2-5; 9 bases are shared with TRBD2. Trimming at V came to 10 bases and at J to 5 bases, leaving 11 bases not matched to a gene. The CDR3 is 14 amino acids. CDR1 and CDR2 (germline): MNHEY, SVGEGT.

This clonotype was detected ten times or more. This chain uses TRBV6-1 with TRBJ2-1; tentative D call: TRBD1 (6 bases). V lost 7 bases to trimming and J lost 3 bases, with 10 bases between them. Germline lookup yields CDR1 MNHNS and CDR2 SASEGT. The CDR3 consists of 13 residues. CDR3 in amino acids: CASKTGNYNEQFF. The CDR3 DNA is TGTGCCAGCAAAACAGGGAACTACAATGAGCAGTTCTTC.

The chain couples TRBV6-5 to TRBJ1-5; D is undetermined. CDR1 is MNHEY, CDR2 SVGAGI, per germline. V was cut by 0 bases and J by 7 bases, with 13 bases left in between. This CDR3 comprises 15 residues. CDR3 region: CASSYSKAARQPQHF. The CDR3 nucleotides are TGTGCCAGCAGTTACTCGAAAGCGGCCAGGCAGCCCCAGCATTTT.

The chain couples TRBV10-2 to TRBJ2-1; the D is unclear. Deletions cut 2 bases from V and 6 bases from J, with 2 bases between. Looked up from germline, CDR1 is WSHSY and CDR2 is SAAADI. The length of the CDR3 is 11 residues. The CDR3 reads CASSEANEQFF. The CDR3 bases are TGCGCCAGCAGTGAGGCCAATGAGCAGTTCTTC.

This clonotype was recorded a few times. The V and J genes are TRBV29-1 and TRBJ2-4, with D unclear. The CDR3 extends over 14 amino acids. Looked up from germline, CDR1 is SQVTM and CDR2 is ANQGSEA. V was cut by 1 base and J by 0 bases, with 7 bases left in between. CDR3 DNA sequence: TGCAGCGTTGAAGTCGAAGTAGCCAAAAACATTCAGTACTTC. The encoded protein is CSVEVEVAKNIQYF. Complete variable domain (other parts from reference TRBV29-1 and TRBJ2-4): SAVISQKPSRDICQRGTSLTIQCQVDSQVTMMFWYRQQPGQSLTLIATANQGSEATYESGFVIDKFPISRPNLTFSTLTVSNMSPEDSSIYLCSVEVEVAKNIQYFGAGTRLSVL.

This clonotype was picked up many times. The V and J genes are TRBV3-1 and TRBJ2-2; possibly TRBD1 or TRBD2 for D (5 bases each). V was cut by 6 bases and J by 1 base, with 9 bases left in between. CDR1 and CDR2 from the germline V gene are LGHDT and YNNKEL (reference sequence). This CDR3 has 14 amino acids. In nucleotides, the CDR3 is TGTGCCAGCAGGAGGGGCCAGAACACCGGGGAGCTGTTTTTT. As protein: CASRRGQNTGELFF.

This clonotype was seen many times. The chain joins TRBV28 to TRBJ1-5; maybe TRBD1 (6 bases). This CDR3 spans 14 amino acids. Germline V gene lookup returns CDR1 MDHEN and CDR2 SYDVKM. V lost 6 bases and J 5 bases, leaving 14 bases between the germline ends. The DNA for the CDR3 is TGTGCCAGCAGCTATTTTGGGGGGCATCAGCCCCAGCATTTT. It specifies CASSYFGGHQPQHF.

This clonotype was counted between two and nine times. The CDR3 reads CASTKTPAVNTEAFF. The CDR3 nucleotides are TGTGCCAGCACCAAAACCCCCGCGGTTAACACTGAAGCTTTCTTT. The chain joins TRBV25-1 to TRBJ1-1; D ambiguous. V gave up 7 bases and J gave up 2 bases, with 17 bases separating them. CDR3 length: 15 residues. Germline V CDR1 and CDR2: MGHDK, SYGVNS.

This clonotype was recorded at least ten times. J is TRBJ1-5 and V is TRBV4-1; D remains ambiguous. V was cut by 0 bases and J by 0 bases, with 9 bases left in between. In germline, CDR1 is MGHRA, CDR2 YSYEKL. This CDR3 region has 16 residues. CDR3 coding DNA: TGCGCCAGCAGCCAAGATTACAGCAATAGCAATCAGCCCCAGCATTTT. Amino acid sequence: CASSQDYSNSNQPQHF.

This clonotype was seen ten or more times. V usage is TRBV25-1 and J usage is TRBJ2-7; the D gene is possibly TRBD1 (5 bases). In germline, CDR1 is MGHDK, CDR2 SYGVNS. CDR3 size: 15 residues. V was clipped by 1 base and J by 4 bases, with 14 bases between them. The CDR3 loop is CASSELVGRAYEQYF. Here the CDR3 DNA reads TGTGCCAGCAGTGAATTAGTTGGCAGGGCATACGAGCAGTACTTC.

There are many counts of this clonotype. The rearrangement joins TRBV5-1 to TRBJ1-1; D ambiguous. Trimming pared 1 base from V and 7 bases from J, leaving 14 bases between. The V gene's germline CDR1 is SGHRS and CDR2 YFSETQ. The CDR3 is 14 residues long. The CDR3 coding sequence is TGCGCCAGCAGCTTGACCAACCCTGAACTTGAAGCTTTCTTT. Protein sequence: CASSLTNPELEAFF. Combining the CDR3 with reference TRBV5-1 and TRBJ1-1 gives the whole variable domain KAGVTQTPRYLIKTRGQQVTLSCSPISGHRSVSWYQQTPGQGLQFLFEYFSETQRNKGNFPGRFSGRQFSNSRSEMNVSTLELGDSALYLCASSLTNPELEAFFGQGTRLTVV.

The genes are TRBV20-1 and TRBJ1-3; tentatively, D is TRBD1 (6 bases). Germline CDR1 is DFQATT and CDR2 is SNEGSKA (reference sequence). This CDR3 region has 15 residues. Trimming took off 2 bases at V and 0 bases at J, with 11 bases between the two ends. The CDR3 bases are TGCAGTGCTAGACTGCAGGACAGCTCTGGAAACACCATATATTTT. Translation: CSARLQDSSGNTIYF.

This clonotype showed up many times. This rearrangement joins TRBV14 to TRBJ2-2; D is uncertain. The CDR3 totals 14 residues. Trimming stripped 2 bases from V and 2 bases from J, with 6 bases between. CDR1 SGHDN and CDR2 FVKESK come from the germline V gene. The CDR3 region has the DNA TGTGCCAGCAGCCAAAGACTCAACACCGGGGAGCTGTTTTTT. It translates to CASSQRLNTGELFF.

The chain is built from TRBV12-3 or TRBV12-4 and TRBJ1-4; D is undetermined. The V end was cut by 1 base, the J end by 8 bases, with 14 bases between. This CDR3 is 15 amino acids long. CDR3 loop: CASSLDVRLGEKLFF. The CDR3, as DNA: TGTGCCAGCAGTTTAGATGTTCGCCTGGGGGAAAAACTGTTTTTT.

This clonotype was observed a handful of times. The chain links TRBV7-9 to TRBJ2-1, with D possibly TRBD2 on 6 matching bases. V lost 7 bases and J lost 5, with 18 bases in between. Germline CDR1 and CDR2: SEHNR and FQNEAQ (reference sequence). The CDR3 runs to 15 residues. The CDR3 sequence is CASNPSSGPDNEQFF. CDR3 bases: TGTGCCAGCAACCCTTCCAGCGGGCCGGACAATGAGCAGTTCTTC.

The chain couples TRBV6-1 to TRBJ1-1; weak D call: TRBD1 (5 bases). Trimming stripped 6 bases from V and 4 bases from J, with 12 bases between. CDR1 is MNHNS, CDR2 SASEGT, per germline. This CDR3 region has 13 residues. CDR3 nucleotides: TGTGCCAGCAGAGTCGCCCAGGGCACTGAAGCTTTCTTT. This translates into CASRVAQGTEAFF.

This clonotype was seen at least ten times. This chain links TRBV6-1 with TRBJ1-1; possibly TRBD1 for D (6 bases). V was trimmed by 4 bases and J by 5 bases, leaving 17 bases between them. The CDR3 length is 15 residues. In germline, CDR1 is MNHNS, CDR2 SASEGT. The CDR3 sequence: CASSAPDSGITEAFF. In nucleotides, the CDR3 is TGTGCCAGCAGTGCACCGGACAGTGGAATTACTGAAGCTTTCTTT.

This clonotype was observed many times. V gene TRBV28 combines with J gene TRBJ1-5; D is possibly TRBD1 (6 bases). Per germline, CDR1 MDHEN and CDR2 SYDVKM. The CDR3 consists of 15 residues. The V and J ends lost 3 bases and 7 bases respectively, with 16 bases between them. The CDR3 DNA reads as TGTGCCAGCAGTTTGGTATTGGGGAGGGGGCAGCCCCAGCATTTT. Encoded protein: CASSLVLGRGQPQHF.

This clonotype was detected only a few times. The genes are TRBV30 and TRBJ1-2, with 7 bases that match TRBD1. CDR1 and CDR2 (germline): GTSNPN, SVGIG (reference sequence). The CDR3 totals 13 residues. V lost 2 bases and J lost 10; bases outside the gene matches: 10. The CDR3 reads CAWSLGGELDYTF. The CDR3 DNA sequence: TGTGCCTGGAGTTTAGGGGGCGAGTTGGACTACACCTTC.

This clonotype came up many times. The chain carries TRBV24-1 and TRBJ1-1; TRBD1 is a possible D gene (5 bases). The CDR3 runs to 12 residues. Germline V gene sequence: CDR1 KGHDR, CDR2 SFDVKD. Trimming took off 7 bases at V and 1 base at J, with 6 bases between the two ends. The CDR3 bases are TGTGCCACCAGGGGGGAGAACACTGAAGCTTTCTTT. It specifies CATRGENTEAFF.

There are many counts of this clonotype. The CDR3 coding sequence is TGTGCCAGCAGTTTTGACGGACAGACCCCTAATGAAAAACTGTTTTTT. Amino acid sequence: CASSFDGQTPNEKLFF. This chain uses TRBV27 with TRBJ1-4, with a possible D match to TRBD1 (6 bases). Trimming left V 3 bases short and J 3 bases short, with 14 bases between. This CDR3 is built from 16 residues. Germline CDR1 reads MNHEY; CDR2 reads SMNVEV (reference sequence).

This clonotype was seen many times. The rearrangement uses TRBV5-1 and TRBJ2-3, with D perhaps matching TRBD1 (5 bases). Germline values: CDR1 SGHRS, CDR2 YFSETQ. The CDR3 extends over 13 amino acids. Deletions cut 1 base from V and 6 bases from J, with 9 bases between. CDR3 in amino acids: CASSLLGRDTQYF. The CDR3 DNA is TGCGCCAGCAGCTTGTTGGGGCGGGATACGCAGTATTTT.

Ten or more counts support this clonotype. This chain connects TRBV28 to TRBJ1-5, with D possibly matching TRBD1 (5 bases). CDR1 MDHEN and CDR2 SYDVKM come from the germline V gene. This CDR3 has 15 residues. V was clipped by 7 bases and J by 6 bases, with 19 bases between them. CDR3 amino acids: CASMQGGLRGQPQHF. The CDR3 DNA sequence: TGTGCCAGCATGCAGGGAGGTTTAAGGGGTCAGCCCCAGCATTTT.

The chain couples TRBV7-6 to TRBJ1-6; the match to TRBD1 covers 7 bases. This CDR3 is 14 amino acids long. V trimming: 3 bases; J trimming: 5 bases; junction bases outside the gene matches: 1. The germline gives CDR1 SGHVS, CDR2 FNYEAQ. CDR3: CASSFGTDNSPLHF. CDR3 DNA sequence: TGTGCCAGCAGCTTTGGGACAGATAATTCACCCCTCCACTTT.

This clonotype has at least ten counts. CDR3 amino acids: CASSLPERAEQYF. The CDR3 DNA sequence: TGTGCCAGCAGCTTACCCGAACGGGCCGAGCAGTACTTC. The rearrangement uses TRBV7-8 and TRBJ2-7; no reliable D call. The V and J ends lost 2 bases and 6 bases respectively, with 11 bases between them. The CDR3 has 13 residues. Germline CDR1 reads SGHVS; CDR2 reads FQNEAQ.